This TCR beta chain was sequenced for a study of blood T cell repertoires in COVID-19. The CDR3 loop spans 13 amino acids. Germline CDR1 and CDR2: LGHNA and YNFKEQ. V was shortened by 3 bases and J by 2 bases, with 8 bases between the two germline ends. Generated by immunoSEQ multiplex PCR, the TCRdb table keeps only in-frame clones and is missing some. The table records fewer than 15,000 clones, around 85% of them present only once. The V gene is TRBV4-2, the J gene TRBJ2-7; D is possibly TRBD1 (6 bases). This receptor was obtained from a human donor in a cohort sampled during active COVID-19. The sequenced material came from peripheral blood. The CDR3 DNA is TGTGCCAGCAGCCATGGACAGACCTACGAGCAGTACTTC. The encoded protein is CASSHGQTYEQYF.